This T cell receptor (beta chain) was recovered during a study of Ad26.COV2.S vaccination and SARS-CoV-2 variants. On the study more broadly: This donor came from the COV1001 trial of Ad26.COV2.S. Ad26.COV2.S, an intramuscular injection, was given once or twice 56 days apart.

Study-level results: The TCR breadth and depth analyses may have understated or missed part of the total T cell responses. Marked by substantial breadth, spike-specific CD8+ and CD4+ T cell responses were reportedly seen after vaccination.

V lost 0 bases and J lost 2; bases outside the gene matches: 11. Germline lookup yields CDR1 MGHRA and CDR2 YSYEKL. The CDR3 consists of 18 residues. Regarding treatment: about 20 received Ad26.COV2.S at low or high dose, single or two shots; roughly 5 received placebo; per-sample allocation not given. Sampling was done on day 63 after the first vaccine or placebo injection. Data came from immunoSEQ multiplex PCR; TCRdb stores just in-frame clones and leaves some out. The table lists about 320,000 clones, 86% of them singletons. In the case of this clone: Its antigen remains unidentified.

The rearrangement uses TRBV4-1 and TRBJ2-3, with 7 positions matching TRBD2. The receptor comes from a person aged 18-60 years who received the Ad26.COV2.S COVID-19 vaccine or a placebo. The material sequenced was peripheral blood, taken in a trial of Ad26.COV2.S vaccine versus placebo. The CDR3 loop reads CASSQDGAGRDYTDTQYF. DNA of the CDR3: TGCGCCAGCAGCCAAGACGGAGCGGGGCGAGATTACACAGATACGCAGTATTTT.